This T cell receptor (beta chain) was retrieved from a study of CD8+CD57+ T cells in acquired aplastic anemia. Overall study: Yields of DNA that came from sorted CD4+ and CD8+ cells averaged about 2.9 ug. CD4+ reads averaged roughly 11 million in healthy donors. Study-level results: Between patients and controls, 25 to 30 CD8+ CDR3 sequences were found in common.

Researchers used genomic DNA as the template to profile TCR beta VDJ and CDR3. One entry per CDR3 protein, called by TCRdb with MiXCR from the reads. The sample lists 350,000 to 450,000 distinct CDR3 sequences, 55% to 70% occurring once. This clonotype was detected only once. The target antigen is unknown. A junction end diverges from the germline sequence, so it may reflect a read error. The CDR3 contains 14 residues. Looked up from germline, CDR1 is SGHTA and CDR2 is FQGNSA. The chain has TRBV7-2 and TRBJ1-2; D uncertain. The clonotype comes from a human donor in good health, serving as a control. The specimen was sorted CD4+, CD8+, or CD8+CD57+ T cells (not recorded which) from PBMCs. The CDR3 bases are TGTGCCAGCAGCTTAGCGGCGACGACCGGCAGCTACACGTTC. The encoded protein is CASSLAATTGSYTF. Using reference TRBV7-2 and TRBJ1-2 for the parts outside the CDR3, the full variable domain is GAGVSQSPSNKVTEKGKDVELRCDPISGHTALYWYRQSLGQGLEFLIYFQGNSAPDKSGLPSDRFSAERTGGSVSTLTIQRTQQEDSAVYLCASSLAATTGSYTFGSGTRLTVV.